What follows is one T cell receptor (beta chain) and its context. The junction shows a germline mismatch at one end, possibly a read error. The same CDR3 arises from other DNA sequences in this sample as well. This sample was included in a study of circulating and synovial CD4+ cells in juvenile arthritis. CDR1 ENHRY and CDR2 SYGVKD come from the germline V gene. This CDR3 comprises 15 residues. Generated by immunoSEQ multiplex PCR, the TCRdb table keeps only in-frame clones and is missing some. Of around 35,000 clones listed, 95% to 96% were seen once; the top ten hold 0.15% to 0.2%. The sequenced material came from CD4+ T cells from blood. This TCR was sampled from a human donor with juvenile idiopathic arthritis. V is TRBV10-3 and J is TRBJ1-6; D not resolved. The CDR3 spells CAHRREGAYNSPLHF. The DNA for the CDR3 is TGCGCACACCGTAGAGAGGGTGCCTATAATTCACCCCTCCACTTT.